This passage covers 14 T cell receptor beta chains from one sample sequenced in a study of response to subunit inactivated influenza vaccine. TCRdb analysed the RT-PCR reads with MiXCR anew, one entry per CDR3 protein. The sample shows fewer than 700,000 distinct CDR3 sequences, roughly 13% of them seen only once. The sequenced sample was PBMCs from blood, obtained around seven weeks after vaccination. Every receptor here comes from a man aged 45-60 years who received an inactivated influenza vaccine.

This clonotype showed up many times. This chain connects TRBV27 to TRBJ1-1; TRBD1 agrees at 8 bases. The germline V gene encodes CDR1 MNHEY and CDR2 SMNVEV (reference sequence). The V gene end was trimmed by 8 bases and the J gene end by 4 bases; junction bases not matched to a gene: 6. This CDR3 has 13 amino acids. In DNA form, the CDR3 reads TGTGCCAGCCTCAGGGGGCGCGGCACTGAAGCTTTCTTT. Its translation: CASLRGRGTEAFF.

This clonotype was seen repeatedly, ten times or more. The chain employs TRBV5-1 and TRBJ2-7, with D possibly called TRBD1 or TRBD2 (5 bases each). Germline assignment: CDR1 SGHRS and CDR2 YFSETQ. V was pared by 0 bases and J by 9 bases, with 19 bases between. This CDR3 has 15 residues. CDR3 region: CASSLAYGTLSRQYF. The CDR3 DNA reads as TGCGCCAGCAGCTTGGCCTACGGGACCCTCTCCCGGCAGTACTTC. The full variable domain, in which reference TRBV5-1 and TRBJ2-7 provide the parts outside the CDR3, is KAGVTQTPRYLIKTRGQQVTLSCSPISGHRSVSWYQQTPGQGLQFLFEYFSETQRNKGNFPGRFSGRQFSNSRSEMNVSTLELGDSALYLCASSLAYGTLSRQYFGPGTRLTVT.

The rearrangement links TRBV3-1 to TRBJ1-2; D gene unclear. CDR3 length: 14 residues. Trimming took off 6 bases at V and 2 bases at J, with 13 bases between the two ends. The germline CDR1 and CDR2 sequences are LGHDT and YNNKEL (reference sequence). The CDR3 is CASSGGGRNYGYTF. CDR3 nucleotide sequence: TGTGCCAGCAGTGGCGGAGGGAGAAACTATGGCTACACCTTC. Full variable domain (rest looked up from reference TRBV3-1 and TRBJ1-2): DTAVSQTPKYLVTQMGNDKSIKCEQNLGHDTMYWYKQDSKKFLKIMFSYNNKELIINETVPNRFSPKSPDKAHLNLHINSLELGDSAVYFCASSGGGRNYGYTFGSGTRLTVV.

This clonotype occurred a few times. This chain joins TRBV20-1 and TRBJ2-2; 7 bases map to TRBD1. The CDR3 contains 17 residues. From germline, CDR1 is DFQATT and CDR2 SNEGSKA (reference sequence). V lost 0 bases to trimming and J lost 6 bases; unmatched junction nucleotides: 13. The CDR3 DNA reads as TGCAGTGCTAGAGAAACAAGACAGGGTATAGATCCCGGGGAGCTGTTTTTT. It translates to CSARETRQGIDPGELFF.

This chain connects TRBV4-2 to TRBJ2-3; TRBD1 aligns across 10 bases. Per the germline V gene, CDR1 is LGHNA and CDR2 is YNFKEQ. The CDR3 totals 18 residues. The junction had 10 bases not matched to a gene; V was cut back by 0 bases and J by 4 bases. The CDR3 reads CASSQELGQGRGADTQYF. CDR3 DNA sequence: TGTGCCAGCAGCCAAGAATTGGGACAGGGGCGGGGAGCAGATACGCAGTATTTT.

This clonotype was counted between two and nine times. CDR3 nucleotides: TGTGCCTGTGCCGGGACAGTATTCTACGAGCAGTACTTC. As protein: CACAGTVFYEQYF. The chain couples TRBV30 to TRBJ2-7; 7 bases line up with TRBD1. Germline V gene sequence: CDR1 GTSNPN, CDR2 SVGIG (reference sequence). The CDR3 contains 13 residues. V dropped 6 bases and J dropped 3; count of bases not matched to a gene: 8.

CDR3 protein: CASSLGDEMTEAFF. CDR3 nucleotides: TGTGCCAGCAGTTTAGGGGATGAAATGACTGAAGCTTTCTTT. The chain is built from TRBV12-3 or TRBV12-4 and TRBJ1-1; D is undetermined. V was shortened by 1 base and J by 5 bases, with 11 bases between the two germline ends. The CDR3 is 14 amino acids.

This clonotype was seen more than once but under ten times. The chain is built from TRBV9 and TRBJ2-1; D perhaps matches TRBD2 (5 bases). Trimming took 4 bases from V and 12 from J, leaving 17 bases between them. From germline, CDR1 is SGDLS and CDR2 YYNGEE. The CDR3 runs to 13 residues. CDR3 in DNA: TGTGCCAGCAGCATAGACGAGGGCTTTAGGCAGTTCTTC. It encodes CASSIDEGFRQFF.

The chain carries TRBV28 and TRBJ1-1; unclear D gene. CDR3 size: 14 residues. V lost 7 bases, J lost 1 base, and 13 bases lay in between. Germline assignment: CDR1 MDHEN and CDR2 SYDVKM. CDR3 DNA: TGTGCCAGCAAAAACGGACGGCGGAACACTGAAGCTTTCTTT. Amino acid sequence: CASKNGRRNTEAFF.

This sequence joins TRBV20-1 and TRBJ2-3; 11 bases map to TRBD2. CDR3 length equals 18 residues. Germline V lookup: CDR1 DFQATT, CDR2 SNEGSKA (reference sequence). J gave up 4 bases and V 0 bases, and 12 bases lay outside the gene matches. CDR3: CSARDYGTSGPGADTQYF. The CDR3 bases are TGCAGTGCTAGAGATTACGGGACTAGCGGTCCTGGGGCAGATACGCAGTATTTT.

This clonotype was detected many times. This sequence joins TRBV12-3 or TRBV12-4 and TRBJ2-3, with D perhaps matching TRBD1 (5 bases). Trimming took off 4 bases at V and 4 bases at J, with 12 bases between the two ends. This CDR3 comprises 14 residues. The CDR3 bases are TGTGCCAGCAGTTCAACAGGACCCTCAGATACGCAGTATTTT. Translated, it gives CASSSTGPSDTQYF.

Here the CDR3 reads CASSVGTSGGTLISTDTQYF. The CDR3 bases are TGTGCCAGCAGCGTGGGGACTAGCGGGGGGACTTTGATTAGCACAGATACGCAGTATTTT. J is TRBJ2-3 and V is TRBV7-8; 15 nucleotides agree with TRBD2. CDR1 is SGHVS, CDR2 FQNEAQ, per germline. The CDR3 contains 20 residues. J gave up 0 bases and V 5 bases, and 12 bases lay outside the gene matches.

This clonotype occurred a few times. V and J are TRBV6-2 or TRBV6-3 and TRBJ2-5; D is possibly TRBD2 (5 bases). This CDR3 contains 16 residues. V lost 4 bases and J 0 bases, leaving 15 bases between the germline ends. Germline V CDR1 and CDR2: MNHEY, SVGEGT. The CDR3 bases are TGTGCCAGCAGTTTGGGGAGACGGCCTAACCAAGAGACCCAGTACTTC. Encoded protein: CASSLGRRPNQETQYF.

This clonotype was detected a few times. Written as DNA, the CDR3 is TGTGCCAGCGGATCGGGACAGGTGCCCTCGGGGGCCAACGTCCTGACTTTC. It yields the protein CASGSGQVPSGANVLTF. This chain joins TRBV6-1 and TRBJ2-6, with 8 bases identical to TRBD1. The CDR3 length is 17 residues. Germline-derived CDR1 and CDR2 are MNHNS and SASEGT. Trimming removed 8 bases from V and 4 bases from J; junction bases left unmatched: 13.